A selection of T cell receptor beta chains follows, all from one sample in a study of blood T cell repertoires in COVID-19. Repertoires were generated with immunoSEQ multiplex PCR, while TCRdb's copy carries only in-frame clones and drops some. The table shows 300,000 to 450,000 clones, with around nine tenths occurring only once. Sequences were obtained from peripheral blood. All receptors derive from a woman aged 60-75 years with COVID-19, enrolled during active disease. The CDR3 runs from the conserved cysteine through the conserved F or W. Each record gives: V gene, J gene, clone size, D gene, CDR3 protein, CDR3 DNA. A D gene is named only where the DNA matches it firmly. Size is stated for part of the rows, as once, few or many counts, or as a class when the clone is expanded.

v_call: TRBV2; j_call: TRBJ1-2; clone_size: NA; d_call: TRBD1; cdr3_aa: CASSLDRAGYGYTF; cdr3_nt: TGTGCCAGCAGTTTGGACAGGGCGGGATATGGCTACACCTTC
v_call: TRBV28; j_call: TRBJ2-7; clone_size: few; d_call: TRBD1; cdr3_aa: CASSTGGQGKSWEQYF; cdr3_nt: TGTGCCAGCAGTACGGGGGGACAGGGGAAATCGTGGGAGCAGTACTTC
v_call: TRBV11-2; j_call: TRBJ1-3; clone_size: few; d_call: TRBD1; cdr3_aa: CASSYRDREAGNTIYF; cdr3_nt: TGTGCCAGCAGCTACCGGGACAGGGAAGCCGGAAACACCATATATTTT
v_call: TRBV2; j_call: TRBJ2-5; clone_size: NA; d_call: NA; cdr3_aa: CASSPNGYQETQYF; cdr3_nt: TGTGCCAGCAGTCCGAACGGTTATCAAGAGACCCAGTACTTC
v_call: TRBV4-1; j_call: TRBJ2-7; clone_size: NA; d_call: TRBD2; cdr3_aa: CASSQAASGVIYEQYF; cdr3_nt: TGCGCCAGCAGCCAAGCTGCTAGCGGGGTTATCTACGAGCAGTACTTC
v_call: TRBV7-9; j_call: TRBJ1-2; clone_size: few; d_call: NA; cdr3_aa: CASSLPLHGYTF; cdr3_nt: TGTGCCAGCAGCTTACCCCTTCATGGCTACACCTTC
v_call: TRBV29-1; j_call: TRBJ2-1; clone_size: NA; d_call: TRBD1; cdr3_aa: CSVVQGSAYNEQFF; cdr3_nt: TGCAGCGTGGTACAGGGGTCCGCCTACAATGAGCAGTTCTTC
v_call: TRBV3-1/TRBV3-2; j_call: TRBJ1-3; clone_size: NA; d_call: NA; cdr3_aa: CASSHTWGRMSGNTIYF; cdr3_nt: TGTGCCAGCAGCCATACTTGGGGGCGCATGAGTGGAAACACCATATATTTT
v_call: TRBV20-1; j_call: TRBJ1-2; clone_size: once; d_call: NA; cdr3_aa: CSASVLQGNYGYTF; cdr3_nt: TGCAGTGCTAGTGTGTTACAGGGTAACTATGGCTACACCTTC
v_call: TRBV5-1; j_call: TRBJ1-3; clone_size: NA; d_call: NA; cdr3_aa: CASSLATTGSGNTIYF; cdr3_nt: TGCGCCAGCAGCTTGGCCACAACAGGCTCTGGAAACACCATATATTTT
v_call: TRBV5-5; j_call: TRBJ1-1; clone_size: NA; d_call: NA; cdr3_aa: CASSSPAGGGSNTEAFF; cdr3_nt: TGTGCCAGCAGCTCACCCGCTGGGGGAGGTTCGAACACTGAAGCTTTCTTT
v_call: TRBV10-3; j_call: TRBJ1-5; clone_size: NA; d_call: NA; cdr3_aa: CAIKDSSNQPQHF; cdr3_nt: TGTGCCATCAAGGACAGTAGCAATCAGCCCCAGCATTTT
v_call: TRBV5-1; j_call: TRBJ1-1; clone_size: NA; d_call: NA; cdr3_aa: CASSGPHEAFF; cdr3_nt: TGCGCCAGCAGCGGGCCCCATGAAGCTTTCTTT
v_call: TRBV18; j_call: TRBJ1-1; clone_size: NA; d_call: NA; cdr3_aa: CASSPGLTEAFF; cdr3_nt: TGTGCCAGCTCTCCGGGTCTCACTGAAGCTTTCTTT
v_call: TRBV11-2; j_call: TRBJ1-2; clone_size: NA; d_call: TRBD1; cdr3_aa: CASSLTGQGPSYGHTF; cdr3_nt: TGTGCCAGCAGCCTGACCGGACAGGGACCGTCGTATGGCCACACCTTC
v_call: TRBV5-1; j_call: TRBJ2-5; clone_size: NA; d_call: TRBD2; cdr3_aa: CASSRGLASETQYF; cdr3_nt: TGCGCCAGCAGCCGGGGACTAGCGAGTGAGACCCAGTACTTC
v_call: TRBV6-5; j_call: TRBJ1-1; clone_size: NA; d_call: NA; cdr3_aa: CASRGGGRNTEAFF; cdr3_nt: TGTGCCAGCAGGGGCGGGGGGAGGAACACTGAAGCTTTCTTT
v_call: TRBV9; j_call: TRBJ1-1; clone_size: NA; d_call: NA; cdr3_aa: CASSSSPMNTEAFF; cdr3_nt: TGTGCCAGCAGCTCTAGTCCCATGAACACTGAAGCTTTCTTT
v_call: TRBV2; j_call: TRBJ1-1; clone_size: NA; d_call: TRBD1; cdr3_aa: CASKQGGTEAFF; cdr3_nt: TGTGCCAGCAAGCAGGGGGGAACTGAAGCTTTCTTT
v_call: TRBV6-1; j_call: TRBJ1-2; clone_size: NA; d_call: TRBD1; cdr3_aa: CASSEGTGRGYTF; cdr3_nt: TGTGCCAGCAGTGAAGGGACAGGGAGGGGCTACACCTTC
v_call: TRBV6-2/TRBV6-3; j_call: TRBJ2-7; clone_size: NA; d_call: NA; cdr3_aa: CASRYREGLYEQYF; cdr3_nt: TGTGCCAGCAGATACCGAGAGGGACTCTACGAGCAGTACTTC
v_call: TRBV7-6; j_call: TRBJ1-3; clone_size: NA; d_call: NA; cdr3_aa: CASSPQVGGLNGNTIYF; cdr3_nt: TGTGCCAGCAGCCCCCAGGTGGGAGGGCTGAATGGAAACACCATATATTTT
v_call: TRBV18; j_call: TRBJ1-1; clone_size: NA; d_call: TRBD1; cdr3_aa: CASSHSGGYLNTEAFF; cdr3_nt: TGTGCCAGCTCACATTCAGGGGGATACCTGAACACTGAAGCTTTCTTT
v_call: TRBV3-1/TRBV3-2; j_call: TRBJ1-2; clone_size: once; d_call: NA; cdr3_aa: CASSQGGGSGGYTF; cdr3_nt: TGTGCCAGCAGCCAAGGCGGGGGATCGGGAGGCTACACCTTC
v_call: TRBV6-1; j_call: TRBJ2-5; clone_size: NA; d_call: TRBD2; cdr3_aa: CASSELLTASGGGETQYF; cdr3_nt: TGTGCCAGCAGTGAATTGTTGACGGCTAGCGGGGGGGGAGAGACCCAGTACTTC
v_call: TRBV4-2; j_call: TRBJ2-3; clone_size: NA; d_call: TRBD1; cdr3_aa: CASSQDRGRGLSDTQYF; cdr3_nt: TGTGCCAGCAGCCAAGATCGGGGCAGGGGGCTTTCGGATACGCAGTATTTT
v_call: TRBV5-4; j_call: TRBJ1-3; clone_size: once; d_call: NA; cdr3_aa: CASSLVVPGSGNTIYF; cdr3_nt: TGTGCCAGCAGCTTGGTGGTTCCAGGCTCTGGAAACACCATATATTTT
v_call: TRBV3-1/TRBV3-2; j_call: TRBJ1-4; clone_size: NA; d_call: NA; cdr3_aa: CASSQVPQKDEKLFF; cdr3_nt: TGTGCCAGCAGCCAAGTGCCACAGAAAGATGAAAAACTGTTTTTT
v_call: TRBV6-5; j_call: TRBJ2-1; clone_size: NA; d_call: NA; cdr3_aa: CASVRGRQVYNEQFF; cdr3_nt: TGTGCCAGCGTTCGAGGCCGACAGGTCTACAATGAGCAGTTCTTC
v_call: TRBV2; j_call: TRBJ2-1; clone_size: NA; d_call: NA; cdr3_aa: CASRRGGNEQFF; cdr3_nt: TGTGCCAGCAGAAGGGGTGGGAATGAGCAGTTCTTC
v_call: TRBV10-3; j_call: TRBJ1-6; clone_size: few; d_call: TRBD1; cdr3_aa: CAISESGQRNSPLHF; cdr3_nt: TGTGCCATCAGTGAGTCGGGACAGAGAAATTCACCCCTCCACTTT
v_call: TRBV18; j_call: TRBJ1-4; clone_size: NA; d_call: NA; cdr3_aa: CASSPGDTHEKLFF; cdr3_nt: TGTGCCAGCTCACCGGGGGACACCCATGAAAAACTGTTTTTT
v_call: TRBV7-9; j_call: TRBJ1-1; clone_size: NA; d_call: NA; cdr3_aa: CASSPTGTAMRGDTEAFF; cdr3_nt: TGTGCCAGCAGCCCGACCGGGACGGCTATGAGAGGGGACACTGAAGCCTTCTTT
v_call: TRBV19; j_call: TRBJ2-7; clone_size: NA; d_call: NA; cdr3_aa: CASSQGQTASYEQYF; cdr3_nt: TGTGCCAGTAGTCAAGGACAGACCGCCTCCTACGAGCAGTACTTC
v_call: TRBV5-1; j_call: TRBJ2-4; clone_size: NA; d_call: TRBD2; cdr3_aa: CASSLAGRGNIQYF; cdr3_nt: TGCGCCAGCAGCTTAGCAGGGAGGGGAAACATTCAGTACTTC
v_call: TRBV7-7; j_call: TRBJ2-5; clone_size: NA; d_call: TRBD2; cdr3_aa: CASSSNRGREETQYF; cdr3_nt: TGTGCTAGCAGCTCAAACCGGGGGAGGGAAGAGACCCAGTACTTC
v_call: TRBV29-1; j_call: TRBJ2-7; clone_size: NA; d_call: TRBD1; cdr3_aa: CSVRQGYYEQYF; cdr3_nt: TGCAGCGTTAGACAGGGGTACTACGAGCAGTACTTC
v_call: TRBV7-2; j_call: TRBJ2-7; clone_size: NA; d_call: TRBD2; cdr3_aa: CASSLATSGAPYEQYF; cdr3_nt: TGTGCCAGCAGCTTAGCGACTAGCGGGGCACCCTACGAGCAGTACTTC
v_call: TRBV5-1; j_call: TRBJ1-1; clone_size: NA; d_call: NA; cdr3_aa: CASSLRDTEAFF; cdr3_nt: TGCGCCAGCAGCTTGCGGGACACTGAAGCTTTCTTT
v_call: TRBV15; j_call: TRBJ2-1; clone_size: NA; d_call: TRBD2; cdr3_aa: CATSRTGLAGATPSYNEQFF; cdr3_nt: TGTGCCACCAGCCGCACAGGACTAGCGGGGGCAACTCCCTCCTACAATGAGCAGTTCTTC